The T cell receptor (beta chain) under discussion was sequenced for a study of T cells after yellow fever vaccination (dated by TCRdb to about 2019). Background for the entire study: Libraries from fractions with low cell numbers were prepared with the SMART-Seq v4 Ultra Low Input RNA kit. To follow T-cell clones before and after both primary and booster YFV17D yellow fever vaccination, bulk TCR alpha and beta repertoires underwent longitudinal sequencing. The cohort comprised two healthy male donors, one aged 18 to 30 and one aged 30 to 40 years. Blood samples were taken at several timepoints before and after primary and secondary immunization, and bulk PBMC replicates and cell subsets were isolated.

V is pruned by 3 bases and J by 6 bases, leaving 5 bases of the junction without a gene match. Taken from cysteine to phenylalanine, the CDR3 has 15 residues. Solely the CDR3 DNA is kept, with 45 bases framed from the first base. Reading the germline V gene gives CDR1 SGHTS and CDR2 YDEGEE. Notes on this clonotype: What this receptor recognizes is not known. One base away there is no much larger clone; base qualities are not given.

Overall study results and their limits: A small share of clonotypes occurred in both CD4 and CD8 compartments, likely arising from convergent recombination. Compared with the primary T-cell response, the secondary T-cell response was faster but weaker, reaching its peak on day 5 rather than on day 15. Computational filtering was needed because FACS-sorted repertoires could contain abundant contaminating clonotypes from the bulk population. Only a couple of donors were included in the study, so the extent to which the findings can be generalized is limited. Most clones expanded after primary vaccination (around 96% of CD4 and 80% to 90% of CD8) were re-detected after the booster, suggesting that broad memory maintenance occurred.

In the paper's terms, the treatment or condition label means: live attenuated yellow fever vaccine strain. At each blood-draw timepoint, two biological replicates of bulk PBMCs were collected. A standard Ficoll-Paque protocol was used to isolate PBMCs from peripheral blood. TriZol was used to extract RNA from bulk PBMCs, CD4 and CD8 fractions, and dextramer-positive and dextramer-negative fractions. Synthesis of TCR cDNA relied on 5'RACE template switching, a step that introduced a universal primer site along with unique molecular identifiers. Priming for cDNA synthesis came from both the TCR alpha and TCR beta constant segments. Two PCR steps were used to amplify libraries, with sample barcodes and sequencing adapters being added in the second step. Sequencing of libraries was done on Illumina HiSeq 2500 (2x100 bp) or NovaSeq (2x150 bp). The authors' analysis ran thus. MIGEC was used to demultiplex reads and collapse the reads into UMI consensus sequences, and MiXCR was used for V(D)J alignment. Clonotypes responding to the vaccine were identified with edgeR on replicate PBMC samples, with the criteria of FDR below 0.01 and a log2 fold change above 5 up to day 15. Each bulk clonotype received a CD4 or CD8 identity based on whether the sequenced CD4 or CD8 repertoire contained that clonotype at higher abundance. TCRdb reprocessing: public reads trimmed at Q25 with fastp, clones called with MiXCR, in-frame beta chains kept. Here each entry gathers all rows of one CDR3 protein and keeps the most common genes and DNA. The V and J calls shown here were made by TCRdb, not taken from the authors' results. This sample comprises under 600,000 distinct CDR3 sequences, about 14% of them detected only once. The top ten clones comprise about 14% of the sample.

The sample in question was PBMCs, obtained on the day of the yellow fever booster vaccination. The TCR sequence derives from a man between 25 and 39 years old who received the YFV17D yellow fever vaccine. The V gene is TRBV5-8 and the J gene is TRBJ2-1, with TRBD1 matching 11 junction bases. The CDR3 corresponds to CASSSGTGGLNEQFF. The sequence in DNA is TGTGCCAGCAGCTCCGGGACAGGGGGTCTCAATGAGCAGTTCTTC.